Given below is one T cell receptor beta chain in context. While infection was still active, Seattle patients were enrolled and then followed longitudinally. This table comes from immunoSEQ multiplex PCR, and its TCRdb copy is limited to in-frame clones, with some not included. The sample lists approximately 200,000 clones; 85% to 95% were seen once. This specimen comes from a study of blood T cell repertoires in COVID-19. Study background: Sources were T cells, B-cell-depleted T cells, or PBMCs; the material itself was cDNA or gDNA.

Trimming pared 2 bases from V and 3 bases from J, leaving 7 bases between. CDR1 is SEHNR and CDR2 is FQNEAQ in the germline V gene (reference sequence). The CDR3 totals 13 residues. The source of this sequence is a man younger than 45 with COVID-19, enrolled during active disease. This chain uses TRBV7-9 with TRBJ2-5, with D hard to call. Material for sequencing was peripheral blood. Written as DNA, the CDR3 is TGTGCCAGCAGCTTACTATCTGAAGAGACCCAGTACTTC. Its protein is CASSLLSEETQYF.